This record covers a single TCR beta chain. This record belongs to a study of blood T cell repertoires in COVID-19. Across the study: The United States, Italy and Spain provided the acute and convalescent COVID-19 samples. Sample material is recorded as cDNA or gDNA derived from T cells, B-cell-depleted T cells, or PBMCs.

Per the authors' pipeline: Amplification of reference gene primers was used by the study to estimate nucleated cell counts. TCRdb keeps only in-frame clones here, not all; method: immunoSEQ multiplex PCR. The V and J calls and clone size come from that table; D and trimming were worked out from the DNA. The data contain fewer than 350,000 clones, approximately 80% of them seen just once; the ten biggest clones take up 2.5% to 3%. J was trimmed by 2 bases and V by 4 bases; bases with no gene match: 14. This CDR3 has 17 amino acids. Germline V CDR1 and CDR2: SEHNR, FQNEAQ (reference sequence). J is TRBJ2-7 and V is TRBV7-9; TRBD1 matches at 7 bases. Source material: peripheral blood. This sequence originates from a woman between 55 and 75 years old with active or convalescent COVID-19. The CDR3 sequence: CASSYGTASSTPYEQYF. DNA of the CDR3: TGTGCCAGCAGCTACGGGACAGCTAGTTCGACCCCCTACGAGCAGTACTTC.